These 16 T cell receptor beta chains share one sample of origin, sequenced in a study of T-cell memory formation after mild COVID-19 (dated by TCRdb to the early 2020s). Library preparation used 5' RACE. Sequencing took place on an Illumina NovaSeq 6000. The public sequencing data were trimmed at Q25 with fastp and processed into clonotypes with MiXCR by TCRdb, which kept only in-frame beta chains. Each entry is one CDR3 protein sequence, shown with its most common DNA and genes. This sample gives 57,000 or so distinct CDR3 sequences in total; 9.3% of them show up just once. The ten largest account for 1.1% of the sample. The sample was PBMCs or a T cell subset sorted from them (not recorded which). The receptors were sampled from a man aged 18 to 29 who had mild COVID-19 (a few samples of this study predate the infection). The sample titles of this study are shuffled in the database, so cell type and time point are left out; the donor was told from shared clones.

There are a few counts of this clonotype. As DNA, the CDR3 is TGTGCCAGCAGTTATGGCGGGGGGGCCTACAATGAGCAGTTCTTC. Encoded protein: CASSYGGGAYNEQFF. This chain uses TRBV6-6 with TRBJ2-1; 9 bases map to TRBD2. The ends lost 3 bases at V and 2 bases at J; junction bases unmatched: 2. Germline V lookup: CDR1 MNHNY, CDR2 SVGAGI (reference sequence). This CDR3 has 15 amino acids.

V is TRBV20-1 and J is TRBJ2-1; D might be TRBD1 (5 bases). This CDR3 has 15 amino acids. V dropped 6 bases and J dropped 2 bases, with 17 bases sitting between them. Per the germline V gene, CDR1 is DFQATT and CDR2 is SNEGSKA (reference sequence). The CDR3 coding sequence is TGCAGTGCCCTACCGAGAGACAGTCCCTACAATGAGCAGTTCTTC. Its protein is CSALPRDSPYNEQFF.

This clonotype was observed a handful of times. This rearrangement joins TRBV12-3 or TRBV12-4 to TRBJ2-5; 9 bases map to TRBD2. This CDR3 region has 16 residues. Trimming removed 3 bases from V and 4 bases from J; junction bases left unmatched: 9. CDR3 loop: CASSFGGGARGETQYF. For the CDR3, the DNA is TGTGCCAGCAGTTTTGGCGGGGGGGCCAGGGGAGAGACCCAGTACTTC.

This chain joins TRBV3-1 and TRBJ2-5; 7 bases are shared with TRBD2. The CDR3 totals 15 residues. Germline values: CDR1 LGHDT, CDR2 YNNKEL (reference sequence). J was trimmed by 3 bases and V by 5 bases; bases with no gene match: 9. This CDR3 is CASSSRGGAEETQYF. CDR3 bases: TGTGCCAGCAGCTCCCGGGGAGGGGCAGAAGAGACCCAGTACTTC.

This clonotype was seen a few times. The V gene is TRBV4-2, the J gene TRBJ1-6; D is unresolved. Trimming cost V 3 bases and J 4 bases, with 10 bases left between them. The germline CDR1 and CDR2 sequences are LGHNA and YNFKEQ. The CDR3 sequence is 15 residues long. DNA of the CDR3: TGTGCCAGCAGCCAGCAGGACCCATATAATTCACCCCTCCACTTT. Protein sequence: CASSQQDPYNSPLHF.

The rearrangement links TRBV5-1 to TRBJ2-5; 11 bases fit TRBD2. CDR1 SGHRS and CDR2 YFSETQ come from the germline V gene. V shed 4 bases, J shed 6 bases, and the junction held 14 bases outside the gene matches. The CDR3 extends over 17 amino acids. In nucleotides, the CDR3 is TGCGCCAGCAGCCCGGGTGATACTAGCGGGGGATGGCAGACCCAGTACTTC. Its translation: CASSPGDTSGGWQTQYF. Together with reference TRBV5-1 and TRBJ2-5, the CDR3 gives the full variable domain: KAGVTQTPRYLIKTRGQQVTLSCSPISGHRSVSWYQQTPGQGLQFLFEYFSETQRNKGNFPGRFSGRQFSNSRSEMNVSTLELGDSALYLCASSPGDTSGGWQTQYFGPGTRLLVL.

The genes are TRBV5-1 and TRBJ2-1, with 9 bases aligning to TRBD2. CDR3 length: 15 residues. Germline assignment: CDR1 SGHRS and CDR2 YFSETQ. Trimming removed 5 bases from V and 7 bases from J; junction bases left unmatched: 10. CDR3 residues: CASRASGGPTNEQFF. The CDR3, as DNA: TGCGCCAGCAGGGCGAGCGGGGGGCCAACGAATGAGCAGTTCTTC.

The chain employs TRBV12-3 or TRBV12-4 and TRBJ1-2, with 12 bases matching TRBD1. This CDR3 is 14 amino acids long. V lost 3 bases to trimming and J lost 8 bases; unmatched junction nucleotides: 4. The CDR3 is CASSFGDRGPGYTF. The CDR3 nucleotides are TGTGCCAGCAGTTTCGGGGACAGGGGGCCAGGCTACACCTTC.

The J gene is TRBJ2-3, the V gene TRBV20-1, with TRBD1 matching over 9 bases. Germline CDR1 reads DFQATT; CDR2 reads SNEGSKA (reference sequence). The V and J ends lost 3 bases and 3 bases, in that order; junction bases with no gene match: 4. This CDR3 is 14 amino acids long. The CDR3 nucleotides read TGCAGTGCTAGTGGGACAGGGCATACAGATACGCAGTATTTT. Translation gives CSASGTGHTDTQYF.

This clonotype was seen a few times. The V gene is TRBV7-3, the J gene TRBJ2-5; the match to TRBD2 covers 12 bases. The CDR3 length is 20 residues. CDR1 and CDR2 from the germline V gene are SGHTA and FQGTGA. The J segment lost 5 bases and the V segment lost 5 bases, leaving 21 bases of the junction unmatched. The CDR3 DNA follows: TGTGCCAGCAGCGACGACCATCCTAGCGGGGGGGCCTTGTGGCGCGAGACCCAGTACTTC. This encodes CASSDDHPSGGALWRETQYF.

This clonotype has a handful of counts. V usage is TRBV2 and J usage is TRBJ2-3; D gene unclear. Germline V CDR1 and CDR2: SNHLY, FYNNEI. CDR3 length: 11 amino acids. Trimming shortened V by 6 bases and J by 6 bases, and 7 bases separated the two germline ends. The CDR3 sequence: CASREWDTQYF. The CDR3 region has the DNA TGTGCCAGCAGGGAGTGGGATACGCAGTATTTT.

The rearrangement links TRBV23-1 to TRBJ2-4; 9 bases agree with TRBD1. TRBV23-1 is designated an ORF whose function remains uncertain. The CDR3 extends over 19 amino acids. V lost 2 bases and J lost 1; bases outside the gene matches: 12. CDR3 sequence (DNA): TGCGCCAGCAGTCAAACTGGGACAGGGTATTTAAGCGCCAAAAACATTCAGTACTTC. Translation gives CASSQTGTGYLSAKNIQYF.

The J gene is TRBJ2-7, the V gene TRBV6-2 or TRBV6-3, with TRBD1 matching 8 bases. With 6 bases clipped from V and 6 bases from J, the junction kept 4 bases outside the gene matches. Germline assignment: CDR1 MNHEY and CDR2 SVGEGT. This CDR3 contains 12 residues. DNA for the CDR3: TGTGCCAGCAGCCAGACAGGGGCCGAGCAGTACTTC. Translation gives CASSQTGAEQYF.

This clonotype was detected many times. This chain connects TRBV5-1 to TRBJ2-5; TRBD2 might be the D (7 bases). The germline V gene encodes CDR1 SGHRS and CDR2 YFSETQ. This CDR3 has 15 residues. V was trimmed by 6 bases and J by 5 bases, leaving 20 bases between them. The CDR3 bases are TGCGCCAGCAACCCTGGGAGGGGGGGGGCCGAGACCCAGTACTTC. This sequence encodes CASNPGRGGAETQYF.

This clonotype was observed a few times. DNA for the CDR3: TGCGCCAGTTCCCTTCTAGCGGGCGTTAGAGATACGCAGTATTTT. It yields the protein CASSLLAGVRDTQYF. The J gene is TRBJ2-3, the V gene TRBV5-1, with TRBD2 matching over 8 bases. Germline-derived CDR1 and CDR2 are SGHRS and YFSETQ. The V gene end was trimmed by 8 bases and the J gene end by 5 bases; junction bases not matched to a gene: 13. The CDR3 loop spans 15 amino acids.

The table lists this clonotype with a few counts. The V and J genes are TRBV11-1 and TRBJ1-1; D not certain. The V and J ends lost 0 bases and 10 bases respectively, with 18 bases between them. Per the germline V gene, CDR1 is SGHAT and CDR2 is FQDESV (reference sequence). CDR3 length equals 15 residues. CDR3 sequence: CASSLARTGSLGAFF. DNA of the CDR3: TGTGCCAGCAGCTTAGCCAGGACGGGGTCCCTGGGAGCTTTCTTT. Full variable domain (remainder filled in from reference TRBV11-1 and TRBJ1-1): EAEVAQSPRYKITEKSQAVAFWCDPISGHATLYWYRQILGQGPELLVQFQDESVVDDSQLPKDRFSAERLKGVDSTLKIQPAELGDSAMYLCASSLARTGSLGAFFGQGTRLTVV.